The present T cell receptor (beta chain) was sequenced within a study of CD8 T cells in Susac syndrome. Study observations and caveats: The study conceded that its TCR sequencing and HLA analysis involved relatively few individuals.

Blood CD8+ and CD4+ T cells underwent high-throughput TCR beta sequencing. TEMRA cells were enriched by FACS, while CD8+ and CD4+ T cells were obtained through a negative isolation that was performed magnetically. With random hexamers, roughly 0.45 to 1 ug RNA was reverse transcribed. A multiplex approach, immunoSEQ multiplex PCR, amplified TCR beta CDR3 across 54 Vbeta and 13 Jbeta. From the immunoSEQ multiplex PCR reads, TCRdb called clonotypes with MiXCR, one entry per CDR3 protein. The top ten hold approximately 0.065% of the sample, which has over 300,000 distinct CDR3 sequences, 92% seen once. About this clonotype: Its antigen is unidentified.

The germline V gene encodes CDR1 SGHTA and CDR2 FQGTGA. The CDR3 contains 17 residues. Trimming cost V 3 bases and J 4 bases, with 16 bases left between them. This rearrangement joins TRBV7-3 to TRBJ2-6, with a possible D match to TRBD1 (6 bases). The clonotype was recovered from a human donor with multiple sclerosis. The sequenced material came from CD4+ T cells from PBMCs. CDR3 sequence: CASSFGTNSGGANVLTF. In nucleotides, the CDR3 is TGTGCCAGCAGCTTCGGGACAAACTCTGGGGGGGCCAACGTCCTGACTTTC.